A single sample gave rise to the 25 T cell receptor beta chains below, sequenced in a study of cytomegalovirus exposure and HLA in healthy donors. The study ran its PCR with 60 Vbeta and 13 Jbeta primers. Generated by immunoSEQ multiplex PCR, the TCRdb table keeps only in-frame clones and is missing some. This table holds around 130,000 clones, roughly 87% found once. Sample: PBMCs. The source is a young woman in good health and CMV-seronegative.

This clone was picked up a small number of times. The V gene is TRBV5-1, the J gene TRBJ1-2; possibly TRBD1 for D (5 bases). The CDR3 sequence is 13 residues long. Germline V gene sequence: CDR1 SGHRS, CDR2 YFSETQ. Trimming took 5 bases from V and 8 from J, leaving 16 bases between them. CDR3 sequence reads: CASSTISGNGYTF. The CDR3, as DNA: TGCGCCAGCAGTACGATCTCAGGGAACGGCTACACCTTC.

This chain links TRBV5-1 with TRBJ1-1; D is unclear. The V gene lost 0 bases and the J gene lost 1 base, with 16 bases spanning the gap. Germline V gene data show CDR1 as SGHRS and CDR2 as YFSETQ. This CDR3 is built from 17 residues. This CDR3 reads CASSLGQTFNPNTEAFF. CDR3 sequence (DNA): TGCGCCAGCAGCTTGGGGCAGACTTTCAATCCGAACACTGAAGCTTTCTTT.

The chain is built from TRBV5-4 and TRBJ1-2, with 8 bases matching TRBD1. CDR3 length: 13 amino acids. The trim removed 6 bases at V and 3 bases at J, leaving 4 bases unmatched. CDR1 SGHNT and CDR2 YYREEE come from the germline V gene (reference sequence). In nucleotides, the CDR3 is TGTGCCAGCATCTCGGACAGGGACTATGGCTACACCTTC. Its translation: CASISDRDYGYTF.

The chain links TRBV19 to TRBJ1-1, with a weak D call TRBD1 (5 bases). Per germline, CDR1 LNHDA and CDR2 SQIVND (reference sequence). CDR3 size: 14 residues. Trimming left V 1 base short and J 1 base short, with 7 bases between. The CDR3 spells CASSIGDRNTEAFF. The CDR3 nucleotides are TGTGCCAGTAGTATAGGTGACAGGAACACTGAAGCTTTCTTT.

The V gene is TRBV18, the J gene TRBJ2-6; D is ambiguous. Trimming shortened V by 1 base and J by 0 bases, and 4 bases separated the two germline ends. CDR3 length: 15 amino acids. Germline CDR1 KGHSH, CDR2 LQKENI. The CDR3 region is CASSPLSSGANVLTF. The CDR3 DNA reads as TGTGCCAGCTCACCACTTAGCTCTGGGGCCAACGTCCTGACTTTC.

The J gene is TRBJ2-1, the V gene TRBV6-1, with 16 bases identical to TRBD2. Per the germline V gene, CDR1 is MNHNS and CDR2 is SASEGT. CDR3 length: 14 amino acids. Unmatched junction bases numbered 2, after V lost 8 bases and J lost 7 bases. CDR3 residues: CASGGLAGGNEQFF. DNA of the CDR3: TGTGCCAGCGGGGGACTAGCGGGAGGGAATGAGCAGTTCTTC.

The rearrangement uses TRBV5-1 and TRBJ2-7, with 9 bases fitting TRBD2. This CDR3 contains 16 residues. After removal of 4 bases from V and 5 bases from J, the junction contained 13 bases not matched to a gene. CDR1 is SGHRS, CDR2 YFSETQ, per germline. The CDR3 sequence is CASSPIVSGGTHEQYF. The CDR3 DNA reads as TGCGCCAGCAGCCCGATAGTTAGCGGGGGAACGCACGAGCAGTACTTC.

This clone was counted only a few times. The rearrangement joins TRBV27 to TRBJ1-4; TRBD1 matches at 7 bases. Germline trimming cut 4 bases from V and 3 bases from J; bases unmatched to any gene: 2. The CDR3 covers 14 residues. Per the germline V gene, CDR1 is MNHEY and CDR2 is SMNVEV (reference sequence). Here the CDR3 reads CASSSGTANEKLFF. CDR3 nucleotide sequence: TGTGCCAGCAGTTCAGGGACAGCTAATGAAAAACTGTTTTTT.

CDR3 loop: CASSRNEGQPQHF. The CDR3 DNA reads as TGTGCCAGCAGTAGAAATGAGGGTCAGCCCCAGCATTTT. The chain recombines TRBV6-5 with TRBJ1-5; D ambiguous. The germline V and J ends were trimmed by 5 bases and 6 bases, with 11 bases remaining between them. Germline values: CDR1 MNHEY, CDR2 SVGAGI. CDR3 size: 13 residues.

This chain links TRBV28 with TRBJ2-3, with TRBD2 matching over 10 bases. After removal of 3 bases from V and 1 base from J, the junction contained 1 base not matched to a gene. The CDR3 has 15 residues. CDR1 MDHEN and CDR2 SYDVKM come from the germline V gene. The CDR3: CASSFLAGGTDTQYF. The CDR3 DNA reads TGTGCCAGCAGTTTCCTAGCGGGGGGCACAGATACGCAGTATTTT.

The chain employs TRBV5-1 and TRBJ1-5; D remains ambiguous. The CDR3 is 15 residues long. The germline CDR1 and CDR2 sequences are SGHRS and YFSETQ. Trimming cost V 0 bases and J 4 bases, with 11 bases left between them. CDR3 residues: CASSLDGRQNQPQHF. CDR3 nucleotides: TGCGCCAGCAGCTTGGATGGCAGGCAGAATCAGCCCCAGCATTTT.

The chain uses TRBV6-4 and TRBJ1-2; 12 nucleotides line up with TRBD1. The germline gives CDR1 MRHNA, CDR2 SNTAGT. The CDR3 totals 14 residues. V lost 6 bases to trimming and J lost 8 bases; unmatched junction nucleotides: 7. DNA for the CDR3: TGTGCCAGCAGAAAGGGACAGGGGGCGAGAGGCTACACCTTC. Protein: CASRKGQGARGYTF.

The CDR3 sequence: CASSEYGRDSNYGYTF. CDR3 bases: TGTGCCAGCAGTGAATACGGCCGGGACAGTAACTATGGCTACACCTTC. This chain links TRBV2 with TRBJ1-2; 7 positions match TRBD1. The CDR3 totals 16 residues. V shed 2 bases and J 1 base; nucleotides not matched to a gene: 7. CDR1 is SNHLY, CDR2 FYNNEI, per germline. The full variable domain, completed using reference TRBV2 and TRBJ1-2, is EPEVTQTPSHQVTQMGQEVILRCVPISNHLYFYWYRQILGQKVEFLVSFYNNEISEKSEIFDDQFSVERPDGSNFTLKIRSTKLEDSAMYFCASSEYGRDSNYGYTFGSGTRLTVV.

The chain joins TRBV5-1 to TRBJ1-3; tentative D call: TRBD1 (5 bases). The CDR3 is 15 amino acids. Trimming removed 1 base at V and 2 bases at J, with 10 bases between. Germline lookup yields CDR1 SGHRS and CDR2 YFSETQ. CDR3 loop: CASSLIQGPGNTIYF. The CDR3 DNA reads TGCGCCAGCAGCTTGATCCAGGGTCCTGGAAACACCATATATTTT.

The V gene is TRBV5-1, the J gene TRBJ1-2; TRBD1 might be the D (6 bases). This CDR3 spans 14 amino acids. CDR1 and CDR2 from the germline V gene are SGHRS and YFSETQ. The V end lost 2 bases, the J end lost 1 base, and 9 bases lay between the germline ends. CDR3: CASSLGQSNYGYTF. The CDR3 coding sequence is TGCGCCAGCAGCTTAGGACAGAGTAACTATGGCTACACCTTC.

V and J are TRBV6-4 and TRBJ2-1, with D perhaps TRBD2 (5 bases). In germline, CDR1 is MRHNA, CDR2 SNTAGT. The CDR3 has 13 residues. V shed 5 bases and J shed 6 bases, with 11 bases lying between them. CDR3 sequence: CASSLLEGNEQFF. The CDR3 DNA sequence: TGTGCCAGCAGTTTACTAGAAGGCAATGAGCAGTTCTTC.

The chain is built from TRBV11-3 and TRBJ2-1, with D possibly being TRBD1 (7 bases). The CDR3 is made up of 15 amino acids. V was pared by 5 bases and J by 3 bases, with 14 bases between. Per germline, CDR1 SGHNT and CDR2 YENEEA. The CDR3 sequence is CASSPNRGGYNEQFF. The CDR3, as DNA: TGTGCCAGCAGCCCAAACAGGGGAGGCTACAATGAGCAGTTCTTC.

A note on this clone: In the same sample, other DNA sequences code for this CDR3. The chain carries TRBV2 and TRBJ2-1; 7 nucleotides match TRBD2. The germline gives CDR1 SNHLY, CDR2 FYNNEI. CDR3 length: 15 residues. V lost 8 bases and J lost 8; bases outside the gene matches: 15. The CDR3 DNA is TGTGCCAGCTATGGACGGCTGGCGGGGGAGGATGAGCAGTTCTTC. Translation: CASYGRLAGEDEQFF.

The chain combines TRBV2 with TRBJ2-2, with 9 bases matching TRBD1. This CDR3 spans 16 amino acids. Unmatched junction bases numbered 5, after V lost 6 bases and J lost 0 bases. Germline CDR1 reads SNHLY; CDR2 reads FYNNEI. CDR3 in DNA: TGTGCCAGCAGGCCGACAGGGGGAGCGAACACCGGGGAGCTGTTTTTT. It encodes CASRPTGGANTGELFF.

This clone is classed as medium-sized. The V call is TRBV10-2, the J call TRBJ2-2; no firm D call. The CDR3 spans 17 residues. Germline-derived CDR1 and CDR2 are WSHSY and SAAADI. Between the trimmed V and J ends, which lost 3 bases and 0 bases, there was a span of 14 bases. CDR3 bases: TGCGCCAGCAGTGACCTCGACTCGGGTCCGAACACCGGGGAGCTGTTTTTT. Its translation is CASSDLDSGPNTGELFF.

The chain carries TRBV6-5 and TRBJ1-5; a weak D match, TRBD1 (6 bases). This CDR3 has 16 residues. Trimming took 4 bases from V and 0 from J, leaving 13 bases between them. In germline, CDR1 is MNHEY, CDR2 SVGAGI. CDR3 sequence reads: CASSFLRGNSNQPQHF. Here the CDR3 DNA reads TGTGCCAGCAGTTTTCTTAGGGGGAATAGCAATCAGCCCCAGCATTTT.

In this sample, this clone turned up a few times. The chain links TRBV9 to TRBJ2-5, with D maybe TRBD1 (6 bases). CDR3 length: 14 residues. Trimming removed 3 bases from V and 4 bases from J, with 13 bases in between. Per germline, CDR1 SGDLS and CDR2 YYNGEE. The CDR3 coding sequence is TGTGCCAGCAGCGCTCAGGGGATCGGAGAGACCCAGTACTTC. This translates into CASSAQGIGETQYF.

The gene calls are TRBV11-3 and TRBJ1-1; 7 bases are a match to TRBD1. The CDR3 loop spans 13 amino acids. Trimming took 4 bases from V and 7 from J; bases not matched to a gene: 6. The germline V gene encodes CDR1 SGHNT and CDR2 YENEEA. CDR3 nucleotide sequence: TGTGCCAGCAGCTCCCGACAGGGTGGTGAAGCTTTCTTT. The encoded protein is CASSSRQGGEAFF.

This chain links TRBV5-6 with TRBJ1-1; 7 positions agree with TRBD1. Germline CDR1 reads SGHDT; CDR2 reads YYEEEE. The CDR3 contains 15 residues. With V trimmed by 2 bases and J by 5 bases, 9 bases remained unmatched. As DNA, the CDR3 is TGTGCCAGCAGCTTACAGGGGCTGATCACGACTGAAGCTTTCTTT. It yields the protein CASSLQGLITTEAFF.

This clone has just one count. This chain links TRBV6-5 with TRBJ1-5; 10 bases line up with TRBD1. This CDR3 is 15 amino acids long. Germline V gene data show CDR1 as MNHEY and CDR2 as SVGAGI. The V gene end was trimmed by 2 bases and the J gene end by 6 bases; junction bases not matched to a gene: 4. The CDR3 loop is CASSYERTGGQPQHF. The CDR3 region has the DNA TGTGCCAGCAGTTACGAGCGGACAGGGGGTCAGCCCCAGCATTTT.